The TCR beta chain under discussion was sequenced for a study of spatial heterogeneity in lung cancer (dated by TCRdb to 2018 to 2020). As for the study more broadly: The donors were more than 60 patients from the lung TRACERx cohort who had early-stage, untreated non-small cell lung cancer. In the raw uncorrected reads, each unique combination of TCR and UMI appeared on average more than ten times. At surgery, over 200 tumor regions, around 64 matched nontumor lung samples and about 56 PBMC samples were TCR-sequenced for both alpha and beta chains. More beta-chain than alpha-chain transcripts were consistently detected, likely reflecting higher beta-chain transcript abundance. TCR repertoire features were related to nonsynonymous mutation counts determined by whole-exome sequencing of tumor tissue. Follow-up PBMC samples were sequenced whenever available, with the median time to follow-up being two to three years after resection. TCR alpha and beta repertoires were quantitatively compared across multiple tumor regions, matched nontumor lung and blood in non-small cell lung cancer.

Sample time point, as interpreted from the label and publication: blood at routine non-recurrence follow-up after resection. Without any cell sorting, TCR sequencing was performed on whole RNA extracted either from tumor and nontumor lung tissue or from cryopreserved PBMC samples. Only patients with enough RNA available from two or more tumor regions were chosen for TCR sequencing. Overall study results and their limits: Confirming at a functional level the hypothesis that regional TCRs recognize regional mutations was considered to require additional single-cell paired TCR alpha and beta sequencing. Comparisons of baseline and follow-up blood repertoires included only 14 patients. Ubiquitous expanded tumor TCRs were found in blood more often at tumor resection than at routine follow-up.

This clonotype has at least ten counts. Its antigen remains undetermined. No base quality information exists; no much larger clone differs at one position. The library was generated by 5' RACE. Sequencing was performed on a NextSeq 500. The TCR library protocol attached a unique molecular identifier to each TCR cDNA molecule to allow correction of PCR and sequencing errors. In the authors' own workflow: TCR identification, UMI-based error correction and CDR3 extraction were performed with Decombinator tools. TCRs above a frequency of 2 per 1,000, corresponding to the top 1% of the tumor frequency distribution, were defined as expanded. Each repertoire was subsampled 100 times to 5,000 TCRs, after which Renyi diversity was computed with the R vegan package. CDR3 similarity networks were constructed using string-kernel similarity of amino acid triplets, with links drawn between CDR3s whose pairwise similarity was above 0.82. In TCRdb, the public reads were trimmed at Q25 with fastp and aligned with MiXCR, with productive beta chains retained. CDR3 protein duplicates are merged, each entry listing the most common genes and DNA. The V and J calls shown here were made by TCRdb, not taken from the authors' results. For this sample the table gives some 120,000 distinct CDR3 sequences, of which 10% to 15% were detected only once. Jointly, the top ten make up approximately 17% of the sample.

The input for sequencing was PBMCs, taken at follow-up. The TCR originated in a male donor with early-stage non-small cell lung cancer.

CDR3 sequence: CASSQGTGTYGYTF. The nucleotides are TGTGCCAGCAGCCAAGGGACAGGGACCTATGGCTACACCTTC. The sequence joins TRBV3-1 to TRBJ1-2; 8 central bases correspond to TRBD1. The CDR3 measures 14 amino acids from cysteine to phenylalanine. Solely the CDR3 DNA is kept, with 42 bases framed from the first base. Based on the germline V gene (reference sequence), the CDR1 and CDR2 sequences are LGHDT and YNNKEL. The junction shows trimming of 1 base on V and 4 bases on J, and the gene matches do not reach 2 bases of it. Extended through the reference TRBV3-1 and TRBJ1-2 proteins, this CDR3 yields the full variable domain: DTAVSQTPKYLVTQMGNDKSIKCEQNLGHDTMYWYKQDSKKFLKIMFSYNNKELIINETVPNRFSPKSPDKAHLNLHINSLELGDSAVYFCASSQGTGTYGYTFGSGTRLTVV.